One and the same sample provided the 4 T cell receptor gamma chains below, sequenced in a study of Vδ1+ human thymocytes (dated by TCRdb to 2017 to 2018). Overall study results and their limits: In contrast to oligoclonal peripheral blood repertoires, thymic TRG and TRD repertoires appeared to be highly polyclonal with Gaussian CDR3 length distributions.

Their target antigens are unknown. Sequenced on an Illumina MiSeq. RNA extraction was carried out with the RNeasy mini kit, and reverse transcription was then done using Superscript III. CDR3 amplicons were generated by multiplex PCR with pooled V-gene forward primers and a constant-region reverse primer carrying Illumina adaptor overhangs. For TCRdb, the public reads were processed anew by CATT, and duplicate DNA sequences were folded into one row. This sample has 8,000 to 9,000 gamma-chain clones in its table, and approximately 55% of those were observed once. About 1.5% of the sample lies in the top ten. What was sequenced was Vdelta1+ gamma-delta thymocytes from the thymus. Per the publication, the cell subset or site label means: FACS-sorted CD3+ TCRalphabeta- TCRVdelta1+ TCRVdelta2- thymocytes. These receptors all stem from a girl under three years old who had congenital heart surgery.

This clone has a single count. Being one base from a much bigger clone, this may be a read error. V is TRGV5 and J is TRGJ1 or TRGJ2. The J gene, missing from TCRdb, was assigned here through DNA to germline matching. Per germline, CDR1 VINAFY and CDR2 YDVSNSKD. The junction had 5 bases not matched to a gene; V was cut back by 3 bases and J by 6 bases. The CDR3 runs 12 residues. CDR3 in amino acids: CATWDGAYKKLF. The DNA of the CDR3 is TGTGCCACCTGGGACGGGGCTTATAAGAAACTCTTT.

This sequence joins TRGV3 and TRGJP2. TCRdb records no J gene; here it was assigned by comparing the DNA to germline. J gave up 6 bases and V 0 bases, and 13 bases lay outside the gene matches. This CDR3 contains 17 residues. Germline V gene sequence: CDR1 VTNTFY, CDR2 YDVSTARD (reference sequence). DNA for the CDR3: TGTGCCACCTGGGACAGGCATTTGGGTTCGTGTGATTGGATCAAGACGTTT. This gives the protein CATWDRHLGSCDWIKTF.

The chain couples TRGV2 to TRGJ1 or TRGJ2. Because TCRdb records no J gene, it was assigned here through a match of the DNA to germline. V trimming: 3 bases; J trimming: 2 bases; junction bases outside the gene matches: 4. CDR3 length: 13 residues. Germline CDR1 reads EGSNGY; CDR2 reads YDSYNSKV. The CDR3 DNA reads TGTGCCACCTGGGACTTGGATTATTATAAGAAACTCTTT. Translation gives CATWDLDYYKKLF.

The chain recombines TRGV3 with TRGJ1 or TRGJ2. TCRdb supplies no J gene; here it was assigned by aligning the nucleotide sequence to germline. Trimming cost V 3 bases and J 5 bases; bases outside gene matches: 10. The germline V gene has CDR1 VTNTFY and CDR2 YDVSTARD (reference sequence). This CDR3 is 14 amino acids long. DNA for the CDR3: TGTGCCACCTGGGACGGAGGGACGAATTATAAGAAACTCTTT. Translating gives CATWDGGTNYKKLF.